This TCR beta chain originates from a study of cytomegalovirus exposure and HLA in healthy donors. Amplification used 60 Vbeta primers and 13 Jbeta primers. Assay: immunoSEQ multiplex PCR; the TCRdb copy retains only in-frame clones and omits some. The table lists 150,000 to 200,000 clones, roughly four fifths of them singletons, with approximately 12% in the top ten. Trimming left V 2 bases short and J 4 bases short, with 16 bases between. This CDR3 contains 16 residues. Germline-derived CDR1 and CDR2 are MDHEN and SYDVKM. The donors, nominally healthy at sampling, likely had unrecorded immune exposures.

The chain recombines TRBV28 with TRBJ2-3; a possible D gene is TRBD2 (7 bases). This receptor was identified in a man between 45 and 60 years old in good health and CMV-seropositive. Sequenced input: PBMCs. CDR3 sequence reads: CASSLGGGSGADTQYF. DNA for the CDR3: TGTGCCAGCAGTTTAGGGGGCGGGAGTGGCGCAGATACGCAGTATTTT.